This T cell receptor beta chain derives from a study of PD-1 blockade in classical Hodgkin lymphoma. Notes on the study in general: Newly diagnosed patients had diversity similar to the baseline diversity of complete responders.

Worth noting for this clone: No antigen is known for it.

Germline V gene sequence: CDR1 MNHEY, CDR2 SVGAGI. V gave up 6 bases and J gave up 1 base; unmatched junction bases: 2. The CDR3 has 13 residues. Each and every patient relapsed after autologous stem cell transplantation, and patients got differing brentuximab vedotin exposure. TCRdb keeps only in-frame clones here, not all; method: immunoSEQ multiplex PCR. The sample shows about 110,000 clones, 70% to 90% of them seen only once. The sequencing here drew on peripheral blood mononuclear cells (PBMCs), taken before the second cycle of nivolumab. This chain uses TRBV6-5 with TRBJ2-7; 8 bases align to TRBD1. This clonotype was sampled from a human donor with classical Hodgkin lymphoma. Here the CDR3 reads CASRQGASYEQYF. As DNA, the CDR3 is TGTGCCAGCAGGCAGGGGGCTTCCTACGAGCAGTACTTC.